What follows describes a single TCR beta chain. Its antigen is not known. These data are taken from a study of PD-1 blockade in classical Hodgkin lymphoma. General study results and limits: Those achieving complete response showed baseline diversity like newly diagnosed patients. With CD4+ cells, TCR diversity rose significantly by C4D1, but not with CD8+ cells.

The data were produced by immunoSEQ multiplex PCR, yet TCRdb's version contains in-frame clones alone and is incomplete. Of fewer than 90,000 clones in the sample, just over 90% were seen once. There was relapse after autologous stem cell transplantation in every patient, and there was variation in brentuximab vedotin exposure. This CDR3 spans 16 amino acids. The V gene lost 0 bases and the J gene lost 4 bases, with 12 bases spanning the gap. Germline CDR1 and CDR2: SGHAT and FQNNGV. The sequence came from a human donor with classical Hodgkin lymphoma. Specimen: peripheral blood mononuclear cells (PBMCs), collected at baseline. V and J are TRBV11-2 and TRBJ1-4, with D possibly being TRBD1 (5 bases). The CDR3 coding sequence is TGTGCCAGCAGCTTAGACGGGGGTGGGAATAATGAAAAACTGTTTTTT. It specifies CASSLDGGGNNEKLFF.